The next 7 T cell receptor beta chains were all read from a single sample in a study of read filtering for tumor transcriptome and immune sequencing. This library used roughly 370 ng RNA and molecular barcoded adaptors spanning alpha/delta and beta/gamma chains. TCRdb used MiXCR to reprocess the reads, holding one entry per CDR3 protein. The repertoire holds roughly 49,000 distinct CDR3 sequences, with 15% to 20% as singletons. The sequenced material came from a population of CD138-negative cells sorted from bone marrow. The source is a donor at least 40 years old with multiple myeloma.

This clonotype was counted ten times or more. CDR3 residues: CASRQQQETQYF. In DNA form, the CDR3 reads TGTGCCAGCAGACAACAGCAAGAGACCCAGTACTTC. The V and J genes are TRBV28 and TRBJ2-5; D not resolved. The CDR3 is made up of 12 amino acids. Trimming cost V 6 bases and J 2 bases, with 7 bases left between them. Germline V gives CDR1 MDHEN, CDR2 SYDVKM.

This clonotype turned up a few times. The chain carries TRBV7-9 and TRBJ2-5; D is unclear. Germline assignment: CDR1 SEHNR and CDR2 FQNEAQ (reference sequence). Trimming removed 4 bases at V and 4 bases at J, with 10 bases between. CDR3 length: 13 amino acids. The CDR3, as DNA: TGTGCCAGCAGCTCCATCCTTGGAGAGACCCAGTACTTC. This codes for CASSSILGETQYF.

This clonotype occurred many times. This chain connects TRBV20-1 to TRBJ2-1; 9 positions match TRBD2. Trimming cost V 1 base and J 9 bases; bases outside gene matches: 7. Germline lookup yields CDR1 DFQATT and CDR2 SNEGSKA (reference sequence). The CDR3 runs to 14 residues. The CDR3 region is CSARGTSDVAEQFF. The CDR3 DNA is TGCAGTGCTAGAGGGACTAGCGATGTAGCTGAGCAGTTCTTC.

Comments on this clonotype: A much larger clone lies a single base off, so this may be a read error. The gene calls are TRBV11-3 and TRBJ1-3; tentative D call: TRBD1 (5 bases). V lost 4 bases to trimming and J lost 4 bases, with 8 bases between them. This CDR3 comprises 13 residues. Germline V gene sequence: CDR1 SGHNT, CDR2 YENEEA. CDR3 in DNA: TGTGCCAGCAGCTCAGGGACCGGAAACACCATATATTTT. This codes for CASSSGTGNTIYF.

Remarks on this clonotype: The conserved closing phenylalanine or tryptophan is absent in this CDR3, likely reflecting a read error. The chain carries TRBV6-2 or TRBV6-3 and TRBJ2-3, with 9 nucleotides matching TRBD1. J gave up 1 base and V 5 bases, and 7 bases lay outside the gene matches. Looked up from germline, CDR1 is MNHEY and CDR2 is SVGEGT. CDR3 size: 16 residues. The CDR3 coding sequence is TGTGCCAGCAGTAAAACCCGGACAGGGGGCACAGATACGCAGTATTGT. Translation gives CASSKTRTGGTDTQYC.

This clonotype was recorded at least ten times. This sequence joins TRBV28 and TRBJ2-5, with TRBD1 matching 7 bases. The CDR3 has 14 residues. Germline V gene data show CDR1 as MDHEN and CDR2 as SYDVKM. Germline trimming cut 5 bases from V and 1 base from J; bases unmatched to any gene: 4. The CDR3 region is CASSPGQAQETQYF. CDR3 bases: TGTGCCAGCAGTCCTGGACAGGCCCAAGAGACCCAGTACTTC.

This clonotype was picked up many times. This chain links TRBV29-1 with TRBJ2-1; tentatively, D is TRBD2 (7 bases). The ends were cut back, 0 bases at V and 2 bases at J, with 14 bases in the middle. Per germline, CDR1 SQVTM and CDR2 ANQGSEA. The CDR3 has 16 amino acids. The CDR3 region has the DNA TGCAGCGTTGAAGATCCCGGGGGGCGTACCTACAATGAGCAGTTCTTC. As protein: CSVEDPGGRTYNEQFF.